Listed below are T cell receptor beta chains from one sample, sequenced in a study of sequential checkpoint blockade in melanoma. The repertoire was sequenced with immunoSEQ multiplex PCR; TCRdb's copy has only in-frame clones and lacks some. In the table there are fewer than 15,000 clones, approximately 79% of which are singletons. Sequenced material: CD8+ T cells sorted from blood (inferred from file names), taken from a patient given nivolumab and ipilimumab in sequence. The source is a human donor with melanoma. Each CDR3 is given without its conserved first and last residue.

CDR3 protein	V gene	CDR3 length	J gene
ASSFSVIGPGGATGELF	TRBV28	17	TRBJ2-2
ASSLDGAGNTIY	TRBV27	12	TRBJ1-3
ASSGTGQEHEQY	TRBV13	12	NA
ASSVGGMDEAF	TRBV9	11	TRBJ1-1
ASSLAKGAYTQY	TRBV7-6	12	TRBJ2-3
AWSPGGVHEQY	TRBV30	11	NA
ASSLGDILGTEAF	TRBV28	13	TRBJ1-1
ASSGGQGLTIGRTYEQY	TRBV2	17	TRBJ2-7
ASRDRGSYEQY	TRBV27	11	TRBJ2-7
ASRTAGAMNTEAF	TRBV5-4	13	TRBJ1-1
ASSLAAIPTDTQY	TRBV27	13	TRBJ2-3
ASSLALRANYGYT	TRBV5-4	13	TRBJ1-2
ASSERLAGAYEQY	TRBV6-1	13	TRBJ2-7
ASSVAVAGGSYNEQF	TRBV9	15	TRBJ2-1
ASSLLAGLAGGLNTDTQY	TRBV27	18	TRBJ2-3
ASSAGGLAATGELF	TRBV9	14	TRBJ2-2
ASSLGAGEETQY	TRBV7-6	12	TRBJ2-5
ASTPGQGRDEQY	TRBV19	12	TRBJ2-7
ASSLETSSFNEQF	TRBV7-6	13	TRBJ2-1
AINRDRGQGTQY	TRBV10-3	12	TRBJ2-5
ASSPLYGTEAF	TRBV13	11	TRBJ1-1
ASSPTRGGEQF	TRBV28	11	TRBJ2-1
SVERLVPHNEQF	TRBV29-1	12	TRBJ2-1
ASSIARSYGYT	TRBV19	11	TRBJ1-2
ATSLGDEQY	TRBV15	9	TRBJ2-7
ASSQEPGQGDAGELF	TRBV4-2	15	TRBJ2-2
ASTPGGTAVGAF	TRBV6-5	12	TRBJ1-1